This is a list of T cell receptor beta chains from one sample in a study of blood T cells in healthy people across ages. TCRdb re-called the 5' RACE reads with MiXCR, one entry per CDR3 protein. The data contain about 680,000 distinct CDR3 sequences, about half of them seen just once; the ten biggest clones take up roughly 34%. The source material was blood. The receptors here all came from a woman aged 55-75 years in good health. CDR3s include the opening cysteine and the closing phenylalanine or tryptophan. Each record gives: clone size, J gene, V gene, D gene, CDR3 DNA, CDR3 protein. A D gene is named only where the DNA matches it firmly. Clone size is shown for a subset of rows, as once, few, many or a class of expanded clone.

.	TRBJ2-3	TRBV5-1	.	TGCGCCAGCAGCTTGGATGAGGGGACAGATACGCAGTATTTT	CASSLDEGTDTQYF
.	TRBJ2-7	TRBV20-1	TRBD1	TGCAGTGCTCTCCGGGACAGGGGCCACGAGCAGTACTTC	CSALRDRGHEQYF
.	TRBJ1-2	TRBV12-3/TRBV12-4	.	TGTGCCAGTCACAGCGCGGGGAACTATGGCTACACCTTC	CASHSAGNYGYTF
once	TRBJ2-1	TRBV20-1	.	TGCAGTGGTGGGGACACCTCCTACAATGAGCAGTTCTTC	CSGGDTSYNEQFF
.	TRBJ1-5	TRBV10-3	TRBD1	TGTGCCATCAGTGGACAGGGGATGGGTCAGCCCCAGCATTTT	CAISGQGMGQPQHF
.	TRBJ1-2	TRBV6-1	.	TGTGCCAGCAGACTAACAGGGAGCTATGGCTACACCTTC	CASRLTGSYGYTF
few	TRBJ2-7	TRBV7-8	.	TGTGCCGGCAGCGACCGCGGGGACGAGCAGTACTTC	CAGSDRGDEQYF
once	TRBJ2-7	TRBV28	.	TGTGCCAGCAAGCACGATTCCTACGAGCAGTACTTC	CASKHDSYEQYF
once	TRBJ2-3	TRBV4-1	.	TGCGCCAGCAGCCAAGAACCGGTGGGGGCTAGCACAGATACGCAGTATTTT	CASSQEPVGASTDTQYF
.	TRBJ2-5	TRBV6-5	TRBD2	TGTGCCAGCGTAAAGACTAGCGGGAGTTTTTCCTACGAGCGGTACTTC	CASVKTSGSFSYERYF
.	TRBJ2-7	TRBV5-6	.	TGTGCCAGCAGGAGACCCGGCGCAACTGGCGAGCAGTACTTC	CASRRPGATGEQYF
.	TRBJ2-1	TRBV20-1	TRBD2	TGCAGTGCTAGACCCCCCAGCGGGAGGGGTCTAGGCGATGAGCAGTTCTTC	CSARPPSGRGLGDEQFF
.	TRBJ2-5	TRBV20-1	TRBD2	TGCAGTGCCGATACCGCGGGACTAGCTGAGGCGACCCAGTACTTC	CSADTAGLAEATQYF
.	TRBJ2-2	TRBV29-1	TRBD1	TGCAGCGTCGGGACAGAGCCCGAGGAGCTGTTTTTT	CSVGTEPEELFF
.	TRBJ2-3	TRBV20-1	.	TGCAGTGCTAGTCGCCGGACGGCTGGCACAGATACGCAGTATTTT	CSASRRTAGTDTQYF
few	TRBJ2-7	TRBV7-2	TRBD2	TGTGCCAGCAGCTTAGGGTCTAGCGGTTATGGAACCTACGAGCAGTACTTC	CASSLGSSGYGTYEQYF
.	TRBJ1-1	TRBV4-1	.	TGCGCCAGCGGCCAAGACCCCGGCACTGAAGCTTTCTTT	CASGQDPGTEAFF
.	TRBJ2-4	TRBV6-5	TRBD2	TGTGCCAGCAGTTACTCTTCTAGCGGACTAGCCAAAAACATTCTGTACTTC	CASSYSSSGLAKNILYF
many	TRBJ2-7	TRBV29-1	.	TGCAGCGTTGCCACCAGGGGGAGGGCCTACGAGCAGTACTTC	CSVATRGRAYEQYF
.	TRBJ2-7	TRBV7-6	TRBD1	TGTGCCAGCAGCTTAGCATTGAGGGGGCCACCCTACGAGCAGTACTTC	CASSLALRGPPYEQYF
.	TRBJ2-7	TRBV4-2	.	TGTGCCAGCAGCCAAACCCCCGGGGGCGCTAAAACCTACGAGCAGTACTTC	CASSQTPGGAKTYEQYF
.	TRBJ2-5	TRBV7-3	TRBD1	TGTGCCAGCAGCCGACAGGGTTTGCTTGAGACCCAGTACTTC	CASSRQGLLETQYF
few	TRBJ2-1	TRBV7-2	TRBD1	TGTGCCAGCAGCTTAGACAACAGGGGGAGGAACAATGAGCAGTTCTTC	CASSLDNRGRNNEQFF
.	TRBJ2-1	TRBV27	.	TGTGCCATCTCCCCTTCTCGGAAGAGCTCCTACGAGCAGTTCTTC	CAISPSRKSSYEQFF
.	TRBJ2-1	TRBV15	TRBD2	TGTGCCACCAGCACTCGACTAGCGGGAGGTCGCTCATACAATGAGCAGTTCTTC	CATSTRLAGGRSYNEQFF
.	TRBJ2-1	TRBV7-2	TRBD2	TGTGCCAGCAGCTTAGCGACTAGCGGGAGAATTTACAATGGGCAGTTCTTC	CASSLATSGRIYNGQFF
.	TRBJ1-5	TRBV24-1	TRBD1	TGTGCCACCGAGGGACAGGCTAATCAGGCCCAGCATTTT	CATEGQANQAQHF
.	TRBJ2-5	TRBV11-1	TRBD1	TGTGCCAGCAGCTTATCGGTGGGGACAGCCCAAGAGACCCAGTACTTC	CASSLSVGTAQETQYF
.	TRBJ2-3	TRBV7-6	TRBD2	TGTGCCAGCAGCAAGACTAGCGGGAGGGGGCCCGATACGCAGTATTTT	CASSKTSGRGPDTQYF
.	TRBJ1-1	TRBV4-2	.	TGTGCCAGCAGCCAAGATGTGGGGAGTGAAGCTTTCTTT	CASSQDVGSEAFF
.	TRBJ2-7	TRBV5-1	.	TGCGCCAGCACATTATTTCAGGAGTACTTC	CASTLFQEYF
.	TRBJ1-2	TRBV6-6	.	TGTGCCAGCAGTTACGACAGGACCTACACCTTC	CASSYDRTYTF
.	TRBJ2-5	TRBV7-7	.	TGTGCTAGCAGCTTAGAGTACCAAGAGACCCAGTACTTC	CASSLEYQETQYF
.	TRBJ2-7	TRBV30	.	TGTGCCTGGAGTGGGACTAACTACGAGCAGTACTTC	CAWSGTNYEQYF
.	TRBJ1-2	TRBV12-3/TRBV12-4	.	TGTGCCAGCAGTTTTGCAGGTTATGGCTACACCTTC	CASSFAGYGYTF
.	TRBJ2-7	TRBV20-1	TRBD2	TGCAGTGCGCCGACTAGCGGGAAGTCCCACGAGCAGTACTTC	CSAPTSGKSHEQYF
.	TRBJ2-1	TRBV10-3	TRBD2	TGTGCCATCACAGAAACTAGCGGGGGATACAATGAGCAGTTCTTC	CAITETSGGYNEQFF
.	TRBJ2-5	TRBV7-7	TRBD1	TGTGCCAGCAGCTTCGACAGGGTGGGAGAGACCCAGTACTTC	CASSFDRVGETQYF
few	TRBJ2-3	TRBV5-1	TRBD1	TGCGCCAGCAGCTTGGCTGGGACAGGCACAGATACGCAGTATTTT	CASSLAGTGTDTQYF
few	TRBJ2-1	TRBV7-9	TRBD2	TGTGCCAGCAGCTCGCCGGGACTAGCGGGAGATGAGCAGTTCTTC	CASSSPGLAGDEQFF
few	TRBJ2-3	TRBV7-3	.	TGTGCCAGCAGCCAGAGTCCTGATACGCAGTATTTT	CASSQSPDTQYF
.	TRBJ2-7	TRBV11-1	TRBD1	TGTGCCACGTCCCGACAGGGCTACGAGCAGTACTTC	CATSRQGYEQYF
few	TRBJ1-1	TRBV2	.	TGTGCCAGCACCCTGGCAGAGGGTGGTGAAGCTTTCTTT	CASTLAEGGEAFF
.	TRBJ2-7	TRBV11-2	TRBD2	TGTGCCAGCAGCATCGGACTAGCGAGGTTGTACTTC	CASSIGLARLYF
.	TRBJ2-4	TRBV20-1	TRBD1	TGCAGGGCAAAGGGACAGGGAGCCAAAAACATTCAGTACTTC	CRAKGQGAKNIQYF
few	TRBJ2-4	TRBV7-2	.	TGTGCCAGCAGCTTTGTGGGGCGATCCCAAAAAAACATTCAGTACTTC	CASSFVGRSQKNIQYF
few	TRBJ2-7	TRBV7-2	TRBD2	TGTGCCAGCAGCTTAAATCGAGCGGGAGGTTCCTACGAGCAGTACTTC	CASSLNRAGGSYEQYF